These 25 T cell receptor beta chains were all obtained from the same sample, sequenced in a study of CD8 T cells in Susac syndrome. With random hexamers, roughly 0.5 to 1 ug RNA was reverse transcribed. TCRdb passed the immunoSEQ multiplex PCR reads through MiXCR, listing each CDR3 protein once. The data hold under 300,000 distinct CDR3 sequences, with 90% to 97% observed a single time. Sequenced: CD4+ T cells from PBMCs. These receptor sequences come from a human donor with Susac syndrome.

For the CDR3, the DNA is TGCAGCGTTGACACCGGGAATACGCAGTATTTT. Translating it yields CSVDTGNTQYF. The V and J genes are TRBV29-1 and TRBJ2-3, with D possibly TRBD2 on 5 matching bases. This CDR3 comprises 11 residues. Looked up from germline, CDR1 is SQVTM and CDR2 is ANQGSEA. V was shortened by 3 bases and J by 7 bases, with 8 bases between the two germline ends.

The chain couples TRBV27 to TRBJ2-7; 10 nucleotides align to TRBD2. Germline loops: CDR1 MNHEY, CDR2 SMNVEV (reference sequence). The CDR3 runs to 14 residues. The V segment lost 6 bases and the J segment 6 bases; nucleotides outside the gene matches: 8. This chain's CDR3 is CASSPSGRFGEQYF. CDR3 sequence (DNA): TGTGCCAGCAGCCCTAGCGGGAGATTCGGCGAGCAGTACTTC.

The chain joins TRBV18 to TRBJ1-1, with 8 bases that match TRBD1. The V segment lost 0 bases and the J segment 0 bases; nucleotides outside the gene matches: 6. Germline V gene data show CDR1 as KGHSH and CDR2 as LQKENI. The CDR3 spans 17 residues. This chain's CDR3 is CASSPPRQGAMNTEAFF. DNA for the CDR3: TGTGCCAGCTCACCACCCAGGCAGGGGGCCATGAACACTGAAGCTTTCTTT. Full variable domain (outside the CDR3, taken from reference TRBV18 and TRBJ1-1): NAGVMQNPRHLVRRRGQEARLRCSPMKGHSHVYWYRQLPEEGLKFMVYLQKENIIDESGMPKERFSAEFPKEGPSILRIQQVVRGDSAAYFCASSPPRQGAMNTEAFFGQGTRLTVV.

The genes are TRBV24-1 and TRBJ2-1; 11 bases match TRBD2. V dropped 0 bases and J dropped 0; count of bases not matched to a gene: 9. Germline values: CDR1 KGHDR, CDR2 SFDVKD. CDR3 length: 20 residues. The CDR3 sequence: CATSDLASGRSLGSYNEQFF. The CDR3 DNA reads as TGTGCCACCAGTGATTTGGCTAGCGGGAGGTCTTTGGGCTCCTACAATGAGCAGTTCTTC.

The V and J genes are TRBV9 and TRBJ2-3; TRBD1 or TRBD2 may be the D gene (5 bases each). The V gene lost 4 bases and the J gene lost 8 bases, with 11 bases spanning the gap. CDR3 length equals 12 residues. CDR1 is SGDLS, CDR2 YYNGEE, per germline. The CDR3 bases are TGTGCCAGCAGCCCCCCAGGGAGTACGCAGTATTTT. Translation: CASSPPGSTQYF.

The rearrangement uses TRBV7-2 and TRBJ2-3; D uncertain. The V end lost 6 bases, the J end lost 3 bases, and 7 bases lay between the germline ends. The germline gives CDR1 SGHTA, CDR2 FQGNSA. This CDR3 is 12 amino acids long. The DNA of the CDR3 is TGTGCCAGCAGATCTCAGACAGATACGCAGTATTTT. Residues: CASRSQTDTQYF.

CDR3 sequence: CASSSAGLRFRDTQYF. In DNA, the CDR3 is TGTGCCAGCAGTTCTGCGGGACTACGGTTTAGAGATACGCAGTATTTT. The chain joins TRBV28 to TRBJ2-3, with TRBD2 matching over 7 bases. The CDR3 has 16 amino acids. CDR1 is MDHEN and CDR2 is SYDVKM in the germline V gene. Unmatched junction bases numbered 12, after V lost 4 bases and J lost 5 bases.

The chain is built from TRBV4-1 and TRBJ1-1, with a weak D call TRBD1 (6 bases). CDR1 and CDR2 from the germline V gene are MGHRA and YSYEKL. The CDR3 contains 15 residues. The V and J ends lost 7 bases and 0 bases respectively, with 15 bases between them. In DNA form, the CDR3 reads TGCGCCAGCAACAGGGAGGTCACCATGAACACTGAAGCTTTCTTT. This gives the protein CASNREVTMNTEAFF.

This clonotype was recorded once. CDR3 sequence reads: CASSTRWGQETQYF. The DNA of the CDR3 is TGTGCCAGCAGCACCCGATGGGGGCAAGAGACCCAGTACTTC. The rearrangement joins TRBV9 to TRBJ2-5; either TRBD1 or TRBD2 may fit D (5 bases each). The CDR3 spans 14 residues. The germline V gene has CDR1 SGDLS and CDR2 YYNGEE. Trimming pared 4 bases from V and 2 bases from J, leaving 12 bases between.

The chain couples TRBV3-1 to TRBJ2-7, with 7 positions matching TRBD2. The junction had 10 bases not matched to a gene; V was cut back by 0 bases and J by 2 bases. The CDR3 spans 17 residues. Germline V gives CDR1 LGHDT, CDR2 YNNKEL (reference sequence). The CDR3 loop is CASSQDQMTSRPYEQYF. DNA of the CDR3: TGTGCCAGCAGCCAAGACCAGATGACTAGCCGACCCTACGAGCAGTACTTC.

CDR3 nucleotide sequence: TGTGCCAGTAGTAGGGACAGGGCGAACACCGGGGAGCTGTTTTTT. It yields the protein CASSRDRANTGELFF. The gene calls are TRBV19 and TRBJ2-2; 9 bases align to TRBD1. Germline V gene data show CDR1 as LNHDA and CDR2 as SQIVND (reference sequence). V was clipped by 4 bases and J by 0 bases; unmatched bases: 0. This CDR3 is built from 15 residues.

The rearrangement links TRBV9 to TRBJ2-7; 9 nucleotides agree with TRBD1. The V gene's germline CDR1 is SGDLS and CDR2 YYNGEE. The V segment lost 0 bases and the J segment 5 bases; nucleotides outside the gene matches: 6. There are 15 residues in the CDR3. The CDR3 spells CASSVATGQGNEQYF. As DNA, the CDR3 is TGTGCCAGCAGCGTAGCTACGGGACAGGGAAACGAGCAGTACTTC.

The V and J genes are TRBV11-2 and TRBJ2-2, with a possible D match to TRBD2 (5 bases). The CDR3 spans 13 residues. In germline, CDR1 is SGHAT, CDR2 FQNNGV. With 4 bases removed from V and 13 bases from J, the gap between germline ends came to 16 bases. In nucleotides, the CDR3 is TGTGCCAGCAGCTACGAGTATGGAGGCGGGCTGTTTTTT. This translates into CASSYEYGGGLFF.

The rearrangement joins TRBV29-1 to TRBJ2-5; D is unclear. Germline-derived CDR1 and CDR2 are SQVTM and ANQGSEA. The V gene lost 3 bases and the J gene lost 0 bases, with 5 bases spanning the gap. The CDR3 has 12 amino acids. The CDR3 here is CSVEGNQETQYF. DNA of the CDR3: TGCAGCGTTGAGGGCAACCAAGAGACCCAGTACTTC.

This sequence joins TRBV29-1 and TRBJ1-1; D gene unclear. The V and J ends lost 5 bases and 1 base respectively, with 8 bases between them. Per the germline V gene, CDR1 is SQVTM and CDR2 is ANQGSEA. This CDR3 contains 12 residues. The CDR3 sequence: CSVSSRNTEAFF. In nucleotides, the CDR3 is TGCAGCGTTTCTAGCCGGAACACTGAAGCTTTCTTT.

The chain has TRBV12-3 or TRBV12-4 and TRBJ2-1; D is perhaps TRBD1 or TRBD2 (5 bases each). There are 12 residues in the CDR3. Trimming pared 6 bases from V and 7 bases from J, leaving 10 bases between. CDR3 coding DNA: TGTGCCAGCAGGCCCGGGACGAATGAGCAGTTCTTC. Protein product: CASRPGTNEQFF.

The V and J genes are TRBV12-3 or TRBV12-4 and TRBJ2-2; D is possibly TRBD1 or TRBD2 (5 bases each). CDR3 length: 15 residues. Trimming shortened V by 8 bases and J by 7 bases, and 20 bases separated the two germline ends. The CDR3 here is CASSPLRGAGGELFF. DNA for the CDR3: TGTGCCAGCTCGCCCCTAAGGGGCGCGGGCGGGGAGCTGTTTTTT.

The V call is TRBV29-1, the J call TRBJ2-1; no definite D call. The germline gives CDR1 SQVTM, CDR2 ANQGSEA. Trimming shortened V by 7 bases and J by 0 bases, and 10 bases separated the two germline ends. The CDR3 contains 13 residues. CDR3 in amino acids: CSAEQSSYNEQFF. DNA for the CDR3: TGCAGCGCCGAGCAGAGCTCCTACAATGAGCAGTTCTTC.

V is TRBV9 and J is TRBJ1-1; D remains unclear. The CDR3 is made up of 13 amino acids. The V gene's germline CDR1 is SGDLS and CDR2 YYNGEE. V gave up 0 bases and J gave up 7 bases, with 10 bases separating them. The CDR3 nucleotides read TGTGCCAGCAGCGTAGCTACAGAACGTGAAGCTTTCTTT. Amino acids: CASSVATEREAFF.

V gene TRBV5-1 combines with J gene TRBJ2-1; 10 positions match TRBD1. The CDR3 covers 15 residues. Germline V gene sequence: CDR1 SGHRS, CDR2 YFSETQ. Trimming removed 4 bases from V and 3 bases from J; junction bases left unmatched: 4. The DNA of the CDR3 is TGCGCCAGCAGCCGACAGGGGGCTGTCTACAATGAGCAGTTCTTC. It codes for CASSRQGAVYNEQFF.

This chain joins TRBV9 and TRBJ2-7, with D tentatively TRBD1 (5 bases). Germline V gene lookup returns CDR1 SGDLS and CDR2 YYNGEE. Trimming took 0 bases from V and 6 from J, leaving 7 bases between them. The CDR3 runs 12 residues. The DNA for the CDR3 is TGTGCCAGCAGCGTAGAAAGGGGCGAGCAGTACTTC. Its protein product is CASSVERGEQYF.

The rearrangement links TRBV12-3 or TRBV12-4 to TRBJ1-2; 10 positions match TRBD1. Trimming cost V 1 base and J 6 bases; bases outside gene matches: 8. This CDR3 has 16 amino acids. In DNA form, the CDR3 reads TGTGCCAGCAGTTTAGATCTCCGGACAGGGGGTCATGGCTACACCTTC. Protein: CASSLDLRTGGHGYTF.

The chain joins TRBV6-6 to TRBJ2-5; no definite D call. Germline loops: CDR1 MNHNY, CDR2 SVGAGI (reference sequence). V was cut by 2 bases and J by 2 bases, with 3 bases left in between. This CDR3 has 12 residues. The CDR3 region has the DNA TGTGCCAGCAGTTACGGACAAGAGACCCAGTACTTC. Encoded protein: CASSYGQETQYF.

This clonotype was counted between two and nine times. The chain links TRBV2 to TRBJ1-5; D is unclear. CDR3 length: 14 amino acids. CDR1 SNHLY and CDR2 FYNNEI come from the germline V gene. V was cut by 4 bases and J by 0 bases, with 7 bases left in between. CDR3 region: CASSGQLSNQPQHF. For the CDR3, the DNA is TGTGCCAGCAGTGGTCAACTTAGCAATCAGCCCCAGCATTTT. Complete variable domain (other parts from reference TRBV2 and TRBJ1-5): EPEVTQTPSHQVTQMGQEVILRCVPISNHLYFYWYRQILGQKVEFLVSFYNNEISEKSEIFDDQFSVERPDGSNFTLKIRSTKLEDSAMYFCASSGQLSNQPQHFGDGTRLSIL.

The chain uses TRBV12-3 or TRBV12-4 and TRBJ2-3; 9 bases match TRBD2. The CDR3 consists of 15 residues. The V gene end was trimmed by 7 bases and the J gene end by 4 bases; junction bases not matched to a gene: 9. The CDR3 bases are TGTGCCAGCAATCCCTCAGCGGGAGGTGCAGATACGCAGTATTTT. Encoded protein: CASNPSAGGADTQYF.